The sequence of this T cell receptor (beta chain) was determined in a study of spatial heterogeneity in lung cancer. Study-level background: Among detected sequences, beta-chain ones consistently exceeded alpha-chain ones in number. TCR and UMI combinations that were unique each appeared, on average, more than ten times in raw reads. There was a strong correlation between the counts of TCR transcripts measured in tumor regions and a T cell transcriptional module score that was calculated from matched bulk RNA-seq.

The study, taken as a whole, reports: Tracking of tumor mutation counts was seen in expanded intratumoral alpha and beta TCR counts.

TCRdb re-derived calls from the 5' RACE reads in MiXCR, one entry per CDR3 protein. Found here are approximately 20,000 distinct CDR3 sequences, 2.8% of them singletons; the top ten hold roughly 7.2%. The time point is: sample taken at primary tumor resection. This clonotype showed up many times. Its target is not known. The sequence was collected from a male donor with early-stage non-small cell lung cancer. Material: lung tumor tissue, obtained at surgery.

This CDR3 is CATSDGDRGLGYGYTF. The CDR3 DNA follows: TGTGCCACCAGTGATGGAGACAGGGGTCTTGGCTATGGCTACACCTTC. V usage is TRBV24-1 and J usage is TRBJ1-2; 8 bases are a match to TRBD1. The CDR3 contains 16 residues. The V gene's germline CDR1 is KGHDR and CDR2 SFDVKD. The ends lost 3 bases at V and 4 bases at J; junction bases unmatched: 9.